This T cell receptor (beta chain) was observed in a study of blood T cell repertoires in COVID-19. TCRdb keeps only in-frame clones here, not all; method: immunoSEQ multiplex PCR. The sample includes 200,000 or so clones, roughly 90% of them seen just once. Germline CDR1 PRHDT, CDR2 FYEKMQ (reference sequence). Deletions cut 5 bases from V and 7 bases from J, with 20 bases between. CDR3 length: 15 amino acids. Sequencing was carried out using PBMCs or T cells enriched from blood (not recorded which). This receptor was obtained from a woman in her twenties or thirties who had recovered from COVID-19. The chain has TRBV13 and TRBJ1-2, with a weak D call TRBD1 (6 bases). DNA of the CDR3: TGTGCCAGCAGCACCACCGGGACAACCTATGGTGGCTACACCTTC. Its translation: CASSTTGTTYGGYTF.